These 9 T cell receptor beta chains were sequenced from one sample in a study of cytomegalovirus exposure and HLA in healthy donors. Vbeta (60) and Jbeta (13) primers were used in the PCR. The protocol was immunoSEQ multiplex PCR, while the TCRdb copy is restricted to in-frame clones and leaves out a portion. The specimen's table records tens of thousands of clones. The sample consisted of PBMCs. The receptor source for this set is a female donor in good health and CMV-seronegative.

The gene calls are TRBV7-9 and TRBJ2-3, with 8 positions matching TRBD2. Germline values: CDR1 SEHNR, CDR2 FQNEAQ (reference sequence). The CDR3 is 14 amino acids. V trimming: 1 base; J trimming: 4 bases; junction bases outside the gene matches: 1. CDR3 region: CASSLGLASDTQYF. CDR3 DNA sequence: TGTGCCAGCAGCTTAGGACTAGCGTCAGATACGCAGTATTTT.

The V call is TRBV18, the J call TRBJ1-6; a possible D gene is TRBD1 (6 bases). This CDR3 region has 17 residues. Trimming pared 4 bases from V and 0 bases from J, leaving 13 bases between. CDR1 KGHSH and CDR2 LQKENI come from the germline V gene. Here the CDR3 DNA reads TGTGCCAGCTCACGGGGACACTCGAGCTCCTATAATTCACCCCTCCACTTT. Translated: CASSRGHSSSYNSPLHF.

The chain employs TRBV11-2 and TRBJ2-7, with D possibly TRBD1 on 5 matching bases. This CDR3 is 15 amino acids long. Trimming removed 6 bases from V and 2 bases from J, with 17 bases in between. CDR1 is SGHAT, CDR2 FQNNGV, per germline. The CDR3 region has the DNA TGTGCCAGCAGGCAATTGAGGACACACGCCTACGAGCAGTACTTC. Translating it yields CASRQLRTHAYEQYF.

The rearrangement links TRBV29-1 to TRBJ1-2; 7 bases fit TRBD1. The CDR3 has 13 residues. The V gene's germline CDR1 is SQVTM and CDR2 ANQGSEA. J lost 7 bases, V lost 0 bases, and 5 bases had no gene match. In DNA, the CDR3 is TGCAGCGTTGAAGATCAGCAGGGGGGTGGCTACACCTTC. Translation: CSVEDQQGGGYTF.

The chain recombines TRBV29-1 with TRBJ2-5; D uncertain. The V gene's germline CDR1 is SQVTM and CDR2 ANQGSEA. The CDR3 has 12 residues. Trimming removed 2 bases at V and 2 bases at J, with 6 bases between. The CDR3 loop is CSVESQQETQYF. Written as DNA, the CDR3 is TGCAGCGTTGAATCACAGCAAGAGACCCAGTACTTC.

The genes are TRBV28 and TRBJ2-7; D is perhaps TRBD2 (6 bases). The CDR3 is 14 residues long. CDR1 is MDHEN, CDR2 SYDVKM, per germline. The V gene lost 3 bases and the J gene lost 6 bases, with 15 bases spanning the gap. In DNA, the CDR3 is TGTGCCAGCAGTTTCCGACTTTTGGGGGGCGAGCAGTACTTC. It encodes CASSFRLLGGEQYF. Using reference TRBV28 and TRBJ2-7 for the parts outside the CDR3, the full variable domain is DVKVTQSSRYLVKRTGEKVFLECVQDMDHENMFWYRQDPGLGLRLIYFSYDVKMKEKGDIPEGYSVSREKKERFSLILESASTNQTSMYLCASSFRLLGGEQYFGPGTRLTVT.

Remarks on this clone: Other DNA sequences within the sample encode an identical CDR3. The chain employs TRBV7-3 and TRBJ1-6; tentatively, D is TRBD1 (5 bases). V was clipped by 4 bases and J by 7 bases, with 11 bases between them. CDR1 SGHTA and CDR2 FQGTGA come from the germline V gene. The CDR3 consists of 14 residues. CDR3 protein: CASSSDSPNSPLHF. The DNA for the CDR3 is TGTGCCAGCAGCTCCGACAGTCCGAATTCACCCCTCCACTTT.

This chain connects TRBV4-2 to TRBJ1-2; 8 bases line up with TRBD1. Germline assignment: CDR1 LGHNA and CDR2 YNFKEQ. With V trimmed by 2 bases and J by 4 bases, 3 bases remained unmatched. CDR3 length equals 14 residues. The CDR3 here is CASSQRTGPYGYTF. CDR3 DNA: TGTGCCAGCAGCCAAAGGACAGGGCCCTATGGCTACACCTTC.

The V call is TRBV4-2, the J call TRBJ1-5, with D maybe TRBD1 (5 bases). CDR1 and CDR2 (germline): LGHNA, YNFKEQ. Trimming stripped 0 bases from V and 7 bases from J, with 13 bases between. This CDR3 spans 15 amino acids. The CDR3 protein is CASSQELGDWQPQHF. The CDR3 bases are TGTGCCAGCAGCCAAGAGTTAGGGGATTGGCAGCCCCAGCATTTT.